The 10 T cell receptor beta chains presented below share a single source sample, sequenced in a study of shared clonotypes between healthy human individuals. The method was immunoSEQ multiplex PCR; TCRdb's version includes in-frame clones alone and lacks a portion of them. The sample includes 2 million to 3 million clones, approximately 93% of them seen just once. The specimen was naive CD4+ T cells from PBMCs. Subset reported: CD45RA+ positively selected. The receptor source for this set is a man younger than 35 in good health. Some clones in this sample may be carry-over from other donors' samples.

The rearrangement joins TRBV6-1 to TRBJ1-5; possible D gene TRBD1, 5 bases. This CDR3 region has 16 residues. The germline gives CDR1 MNHNS, CDR2 SASEGT. Trimming removed 1 base at V and 0 bases at J, with 10 bases between. The CDR3 sequence is CASSEDRWVSNQPQHF. In DNA form, the CDR3 reads TGTGCCAGCAGTGAAGACAGGTGGGTTAGCAATCAGCCCCAGCATTTT.

V is TRBV30 and J is TRBJ1-2; D gene unclear. The CDR3 is made up of 14 amino acids. V was pared by 0 bases and J by 2 bases, with 10 bases between. Germline loops: CDR1 GTSNPN, CDR2 SVGIG (reference sequence). For the CDR3, the DNA is TGTGCCTGGAGTGTAGGCCGAGGCAACTATGGCTACACCTTC. It yields the protein CAWSVGRGNYGYTF.

This chain uses TRBV28 with TRBJ1-1; 9 bases line up with TRBD1. This CDR3 has 16 residues. CDR1 is MDHEN and CDR2 is SYDVKM in the germline V gene. V lost 2 bases to trimming and J lost 3 bases; unmatched junction nucleotides: 7. Here the CDR3 DNA reads TGTGCCAGCAGTTTAGCGGGACAGGGTGGGGACACTGAAGCTTTCTTT. This translates into CASSLAGQGGDTEAFF. The full variable domain, rest sourced from reference TRBV28 and TRBJ1-1, is DVKVTQSSRYLVKRTGEKVFLECVQDMDHENMFWYRQDPGLGLRLIYFSYDVKMKEKGDIPEGYSVSREKKERFSLILESASTNQTSMYLCASSLAGQGGDTEAFFGQGTRLTVV.

V and J are TRBV2 and TRBJ1-6; D not resolved. Trimming left V 1 base short and J 8 bases short, with 12 bases between. The CDR3 consists of 15 residues. Per the germline V gene, CDR1 is SNHLY and CDR2 is FYNNEI. The CDR3 sequence is CASSEDSEEYSPLHF. CDR3 nucleotides: TGTGCCAGCAGTGAAGATAGCGAGGAGTATTCACCCCTCCACTTT.

The genes are TRBV5-8 and TRBJ2-7; D might be TRBD1 (7 bases). V was pared by 2 bases and J by 3 bases, with 21 bases between. This CDR3 is built from 17 residues. In germline, CDR1 is SGHTS, CDR2 YDEGEE. The CDR3 nucleotides read TGTGCCAGCAGCTTTTTTGGGGGGTCGACAGGGATCTACGAGCAGTACTTC. Its protein is CASSFFGGSTGIYEQYF.

V and J are TRBV5-1 and TRBJ1-1; D remains ambiguous. Germline CDR1 is SGHRS and CDR2 is YFSETQ. V lost 1 base to trimming and J lost 6 bases, with 10 bases between them. The CDR3 loop spans 13 amino acids. CDR3 protein: CASSLFGPSEAFF. The CDR3 bases are TGCGCCAGCAGCTTGTTTGGGCCCTCTGAAGCTTTCTTT.

The V gene is TRBV5-8, the J gene TRBJ2-3, with 10 bases that match TRBD1. This CDR3 contains 15 residues. V was clipped by 4 bases and J by 5 bases; unmatched bases: 7. Germline V gives CDR1 SGHTS, CDR2 YDEGEE. This chain's CDR3 is CASSPGTGAGDTQYF. The CDR3 DNA reads TGTGCCAGCAGCCCGGGGACAGGGGCGGGAGATACGCAGTATTTT.

V is TRBV28 and J is TRBJ1-5; TRBD1 agrees at 8 bases. The V and J ends lost 6 bases and 5 bases, in that order; junction bases with no gene match: 6. This CDR3 comprises 14 residues. The germline CDR1 and CDR2 sequences are MDHEN and SYDVKM. CDR3 sequence reads: CASRSGGPHQPQHF. CDR3 coding DNA: TGTGCCAGCAGATCAGGGGGCCCCCATCAGCCCCAGCATTTT.

A few counts support this clone. The V and J genes are TRBV4-2 and TRBJ2-5; tentatively, D is TRBD2 (6 bases). The CDR3 is 12 amino acids. The germline gives CDR1 LGHNA, CDR2 YNFKEQ. V lost 6 bases and J 1 base, leaving 6 bases between the germline ends. DNA of the CDR3: TGTGCCAGCAGTAGCGGCCAAGAGACCCAGTACTTC. This gives the protein CASSSGQETQYF.

The CDR3 bases are TGTGCCAGCAGGGGGCGGTGGCTCGAGGCTGAAGCTTTCTTT. Amino acid sequence: CASRGRWLEAEAFF. J is TRBJ1-1 and V is TRBV6-1, with a possible D match to TRBD1 (5 bases). This CDR3 has 14 amino acids. The V gene lost 6 bases and the J gene lost 6 bases, with 17 bases spanning the gap. CDR1 MNHNS and CDR2 SASEGT come from the germline V gene.